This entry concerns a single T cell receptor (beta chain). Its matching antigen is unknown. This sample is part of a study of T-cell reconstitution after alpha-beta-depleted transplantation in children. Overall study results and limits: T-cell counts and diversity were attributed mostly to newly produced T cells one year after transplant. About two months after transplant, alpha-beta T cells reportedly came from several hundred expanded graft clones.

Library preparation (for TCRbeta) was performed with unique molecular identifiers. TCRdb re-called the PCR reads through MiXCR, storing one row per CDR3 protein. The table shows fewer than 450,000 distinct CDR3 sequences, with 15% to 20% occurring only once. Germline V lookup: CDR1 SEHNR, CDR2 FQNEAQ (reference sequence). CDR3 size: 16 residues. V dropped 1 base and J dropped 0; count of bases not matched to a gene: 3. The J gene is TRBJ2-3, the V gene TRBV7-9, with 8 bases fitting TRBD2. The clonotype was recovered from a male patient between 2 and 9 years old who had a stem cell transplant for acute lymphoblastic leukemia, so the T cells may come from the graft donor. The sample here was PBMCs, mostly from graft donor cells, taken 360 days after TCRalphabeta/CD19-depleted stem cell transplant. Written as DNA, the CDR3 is TGTGCCAGCAGCTTAGTACTAGCGGAGAGCACAGATACGCAGTATTTT. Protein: CASSLVLAESTDTQYF.